The present entry profiles one T cell receptor (beta chain) with its context. Its specificity is unknown. This sample stems from a study of neoadjuvant anti-PD-1 for oral cavity cancer. Overall study context: Patients without progression got a fourth dose around day 43. Notes on the study in general: Higher pretreatment Treg/Th17 ratios tracked higher pretreatment blood clonality.

The time point here: after neoadjuvant nivolumab, at surgical resection. Patients had HPV-negative, locally advanced oral cavity squamous cell carcinoma. The CDR3 totals 15 residues. Germline CDR1 and CDR2: MNHEY and SVGAGI. With 8 bases clipped from V and 2 bases from J, the junction kept 11 bases outside the gene matches. The assay was immunoSEQ multiplex PCR, and TCRdb's table has in-frame clones only and misses some. The data contain 20,000 to 25,000 clones, 45% of them singletons. This material consisted of tumor tissue, taken after nivolumab (anti-PD-1) treatment. The receptor comes from a person between 35 and 79 years old with oral cavity squamous cell carcinoma. The chain has TRBV6-5 and TRBJ2-5; 7 bases map to TRBD1. CDR3 residues: CASARDRRPQETQYF. The CDR3 nucleotides are TGTGCCAGCGCCCGGGACAGAAGACCGCAAGAGACCCAGTACTTC.